Each of the 26 T cell receptor beta chains below was sequenced from the same sample in a study of cytomegalovirus exposure and HLA in healthy donors. The PCR made use of 60 Vbeta and 13 Jbeta primers. The table came from immunoSEQ multiplex PCR; TCRdb's copy has only in-frame clones and leaves some out. The sample records around 150,000 clones, roughly 83% being singletons. The sample consisted of PBMCs. Source of these receptors: a man in his forties in good health and CMV-seronegative.

The J gene is TRBJ1-6, the V gene TRBV19; TRBD1 matches 8 bases. The V gene end was trimmed by 3 bases and the J gene end by 10 bases; junction bases not matched to a gene: 11. CDR1 is LNHDA and CDR2 is SQIVND in the germline V gene (reference sequence). The CDR3 totals 16 residues. The CDR3 region is CASSIGTGPGGSPLHF. The CDR3 DNA reads as TGTGCCAGTAGTATCGGGACAGGCCCGGGGGGCTCACCCCTCCACTTT.

A single count supports this clone. The V and J genes are TRBV2 and TRBJ2-1, with 10 bases matching TRBD2. The V gene end was trimmed by 3 bases and the J gene end by 4 bases; junction bases not matched to a gene: 6. This CDR3 has 16 amino acids. Germline values: CDR1 SNHLY, CDR2 FYNNEI. For the CDR3, the DNA is TGTGCCAGCAGTGAGGAAGGACTAGCGGCTTACAATGAGCAGTTCTTC. As protein: CASSEEGLAAYNEQFF.

CDR3 coding DNA: TGTGCCAGCTGGGGCCTCGGCGAGCAGTACTTC. Translated, it gives CASWGLGEQYF. The V and J genes are TRBV2 and TRBJ2-7; TRBD1 might be the D (5 bases). The germline V gene has CDR1 SNHLY and CDR2 FYNNEI. The CDR3 extends over 11 amino acids. The ends were cut back, 8 bases at V and 6 bases at J, with 11 bases in the middle.

The V call is TRBV7-2, the J call TRBJ2-3; 7 bases fit TRBD2. Germline V lookup: CDR1 SGHTA, CDR2 FQGNSA. The V segment lost 5 bases and the J segment 6 bases; nucleotides outside the gene matches: 5. The CDR3 sequence is 13 residues long. The DNA of the CDR3 is TGTGCCAGCAGCCCCGGGAGGCATGATACGCAGTATTTT. Its protein is CASSPGRHDTQYF.

The V call is TRBV29-1, the J call TRBJ2-5, with TRBD2 matching 9 bases. Trimming at V came to 4 bases and at J to 5 bases, leaving 14 bases not matched to a gene. The CDR3 totals 16 residues. Germline V gene sequence: CDR1 SQVTM, CDR2 ANQGSEA. CDR3 DNA sequence: TGCAGCGTTGGGCCAGTGGCGGGAGGGCCTGGGGAGACCCAGTACTTC. Encoded protein: CSVGPVAGGPGETQYF.

The rearrangement uses TRBV7-9 and TRBJ2-7; 9 bases align to TRBD1. The germline V gene has CDR1 SEHNR and CDR2 FQNEAQ (reference sequence). This CDR3 is 15 amino acids long. After removal of 5 bases from V and 2 bases from J, the junction contained 7 bases not matched to a gene. The CDR3 is CASSPRTGDAYEQYF. The CDR3 region has the DNA TGTGCCAGCAGCCCAAGGACAGGGGACGCCTACGAGCAGTACTTC.

The J gene is TRBJ1-1, the V gene TRBV6-6; 11 bases match TRBD1. This CDR3 region has 15 residues. Germline V CDR1 and CDR2: MNHNY, SVGAGI (reference sequence). V was pared by 7 bases and J by 4 bases, with 8 bases of the junction left unmatched. CDR3 loop: CASTLRGTGGTEAFF. The CDR3 DNA reads as TGTGCCAGCACCTTAAGGGGGACAGGGGGCACTGAAGCTTTCTTT.

V is TRBV4-1 and J is TRBJ2-2; 9 nucleotides match TRBD2. The V gene end was trimmed by 1 base and the J gene end by 4 bases; junction bases not matched to a gene: 4. The CDR3 consists of 16 residues. CDR1 and CDR2 (germline): MGHRA, YSYEKL. CDR3 sequence: CASSQVAGVVTGELFF. CDR3 nucleotides: TGCGCCAGCAGCCAAGTAGCGGGAGTTGTCACCGGGGAGCTGTTTTTT.

There are a few counts of this clone. The gene calls are TRBV2 and TRBJ2-1, with TRBD2 matching 15 bases. Looked up from germline, CDR1 is SNHLY and CDR2 is FYNNEI. The V and J ends lost 4 bases and 4 bases, in that order; junction bases with no gene match: 5. The CDR3 contains 17 residues. The CDR3 here is CASSGTSGGASYNEQFF. For the CDR3, the DNA is TGTGCCAGCAGTGGGACTAGCGGGGGGGCGAGTTACAATGAGCAGTTCTTC.

V and J are TRBV7-2 and TRBJ1-2; D call uncertain. The CDR3 runs 14 residues. Deletions cut 4 bases from V and 7 bases from J, with 16 bases between. Germline CDR1 is SGHTA and CDR2 is FQGNSA. The CDR3 sequence is CASSSLGSGVGYTF. The DNA for the CDR3 is TGTGCCAGCAGCTCGTTAGGAAGCGGGGTTGGCTACACCTTC. Variable domain in full (rest from reference TRBV7-2 and TRBJ1-2): GAGVSQSPSNKVTEKGKDVELRCDPISGHTALYWYRQSLGQGLEFLIYFQGNSAPDKSGLPSDRFSAERTGGSVSTLTIQRTQQEDSAVYLCASSSLGSGVGYTFGSGTRLTVV.

The chain links TRBV28 to TRBJ2-1; the D gene is possibly TRBD2 (7 bases). The V gene's germline CDR1 is MDHEN and CDR2 SYDVKM. CDR3 length: 15 amino acids. V dropped 3 bases and J dropped 3 bases, with 12 bases sitting between them. CDR3 nucleotides: TGTGCCAGCAGTTTTGGGGGGGCCAACTACAATGAGCAGTTCTTC. This codes for CASSFGGANYNEQFF.

The rearrangement links TRBV25-1 to TRBJ1-1; D ambiguous. Trimming removed 2 bases at V and 8 bases at J, with 9 bases between. CDR1 and CDR2 from the germline V gene are MGHDK and SYGVNS. This CDR3 has 12 residues. The CDR3 spells CASSESSSEAFF. The DNA for the CDR3 is TGTGCCAGCAGTGAAAGTAGCTCCGAAGCTTTCTTT.

For this clone: Compared with germline, one end of the junction differs, possibly owing to a read error. The V call is TRBV14, the J call TRBJ2-7; 7 nucleotides match TRBD1. CDR1 SGHDN and CDR2 FVKESK come from the germline V gene. The CDR3 runs 17 residues. CDR3 region: CASSKEEGQVFSYEQYF. For the CDR3, the DNA is TGTGCCAGCAGCAAAGAGGAAGGACAGGTTTTCTCCTACGAGCAGTACTTC. The full variable domain, rest sourced from reference TRBV14 and TRBJ2-7, is EAGVTQFPSHSVIEKGQTVTLRCDPISGHDNLYWYRRVMGKEIKFLLHFVKESKQDESGMPNNRFLAERTGGTYSTLKVQPAELEDSGVYFCASSKEEGQVFSYEQYFGPGTRLTVT.

V is TRBV11-2 and J is TRBJ2-7, with D maybe TRBD2 (6 bases). The CDR3 is 12 amino acids. Germline V CDR1 and CDR2: SGHAT, FQNNGV. The ends were cut back, 4 bases at V and 4 bases at J, with 8 bases in the middle. CDR3 in amino acids: CASSYGGYEQYF. The DNA for the CDR3 is TGTGCCAGCAGCTACGGGGGTTACGAGCAGTACTTC.

This chain uses TRBV5-6 with TRBJ2-7, with D tentatively TRBD1 (6 bases). The germline CDR1 and CDR2 sequences are SGHDT and YYEEEE. The CDR3 is made up of 12 amino acids. The V and J ends lost 4 bases and 5 bases respectively, with 10 bases between them. The CDR3 here is CASSAGDHEQYF. CDR3 nucleotides: TGTGCCAGCAGCGCAGGGGATCACGAGCAGTACTTC.

V gene TRBV5-6 combines with J gene TRBJ2-2; D unresolved. The CDR3 is made up of 13 amino acids. Germline-derived CDR1 and CDR2 are SGHDT and YYEEEE. V was clipped by 0 bases and J by 2 bases, with 2 bases between them. The CDR3, as DNA: TGTGCCAGCAGCTTGGTAAACACCGGGGAGCTGTTTTTT. Translating gives CASSLVNTGELFF.

This sequence joins TRBV6-1 and TRBJ2-7, with TRBD1 identical over 8 bases. J lost 7 bases, V lost 5 bases, and 13 bases had no gene match. The length of the CDR3 is 15 residues. Germline values: CDR1 MNHNS, CDR2 SASEGT. The CDR3 protein is CASSTTRGQTIEQYF. The CDR3, as DNA: TGTGCCAGCAGTACTACCAGGGGGCAGACGATAGAGCAGTACTTC.

In this sample, this clone turned up once. The rearrangement joins TRBV7-2 to TRBJ2-7; 9 nucleotides agree with TRBD2. Germline lookup yields CDR1 SGHTA and CDR2 FQGNSA. With V trimmed by 6 bases and J by 0 bases, 9 bases remained unmatched. The CDR3 has 16 amino acids. The CDR3 region is CASRRLGLANSYEQYF. Written as DNA, the CDR3 is TGTGCCAGCAGGCGACTCGGACTAGCGAACTCCTACGAGCAGTACTTC.

V is TRBV5-1 and J is TRBJ2-1; a weak D match, TRBD1 (6 bases). The V end lost 2 bases, the J end lost 4 bases, and 7 bases lay between the germline ends. The CDR3 contains 13 residues. In germline, CDR1 is SGHRS, CDR2 YFSETQ. The CDR3 nucleotides read TGCGCCAGCAGCTTTACAGGGTACAATGAGCAGTTCTTC. Encoded protein: CASSFTGYNEQFF.

This clone turned up a few times. The chain combines TRBV27 with TRBJ2-2; the match to TRBD1 covers 7 bases. Trimming at V came to 4 bases and at J to 0 bases, leaving 5 bases not matched to a gene. This CDR3 has 16 residues. Looked up from germline, CDR1 is MNHEY and CDR2 is SMNVEV (reference sequence). The CDR3 region is CASSSRQGANTGELFF. The CDR3 DNA is TGTGCCAGCAGTTCTCGACAGGGCGCGAACACCGGGGAGCTGTTTTTT.

This clone was observed a single time. This chain connects TRBV18 to TRBJ2-3; D not certain. Germline V gives CDR1 KGHSH, CDR2 LQKENI. CDR3 length: 15 amino acids. Trimming cost V 0 bases and J 4 bases, with 11 bases left between them. Written as DNA, the CDR3 is TGTGCCAGCTCACCACCAGGAGTTACCGCAGATACGCAGTATTTT. Its translation: CASSPPGVTADTQYF.

This chain connects TRBV12-2 to TRBJ2-7; the listed D gene, TRBD1, was not tested against the DNA. TRBV12-2 is labeled a pseudogene. The CDR3 sequence is 14 residues long. The CDR3 nucleotides read TGTGCAAGTCGCTGCTGGACAGGGTCCTACGAGCAGTACTTC. Its translation: CASRCWTGSYEQYF.

The chain carries TRBV28 and TRBJ2-5; D unclear. Gene TRBJ2-7 matches the end of the DNA better, so the J call may be wrong. The CDR3 spans 10 residues. Germline V gives CDR1 MDHEN, CDR2 SYDVKM. CDR3 coding DNA: TGTGCCAGCAGTTTATACGAGCAGTACTTC. Protein: CASSLYEQYF.

The chain carries TRBV7-2 and TRBJ2-7; tentatively, D is TRBD1 (6 bases). The germline gives CDR1 SGHTA, CDR2 FQGNSA. CDR3 length: 14 residues. Trimming cost V 3 bases and J 6 bases, with 15 bases left between them. CDR3 nucleotides: TGTGCCAGCAGCTTGGAACAGGGAAAAGGCGAGCAGTACTTC. Protein: CASSLEQGKGEQYF.

A few counts support this clone. The chain recombines TRBV6-5 with TRBJ2-5; 8 bases agree with TRBD2. Losses at the gene ends were 5 bases for V and 5 bases for J; bases not matched to a gene: 7. The CDR3 covers 14 residues. From germline, CDR1 is MNHEY and CDR2 SVGAGI. The CDR3: CASSMGLDIETQYF. In nucleotides, the CDR3 is TGTGCCAGCAGTATGGGACTAGATATTGAGACCCAGTACTTC.

To note about this clone: Germline and junction disagree at one end, which may indicate a read error. V and J are TRBV29-1 and TRBJ2-7; 7 bases map to TRBD1. CDR1 is SQVTM, CDR2 ANQGSEA, per germline. The CDR3 is made up of 13 amino acids. For the CDR3, the DNA is TGCAGCGTTGAAGACGGGACAGCATACGGGCAGTACTTC. It codes for CSVEDGTAYGQYF.